Given below is one TCR beta chain in context. Its recognized antigen is unknown. There are no base qualities to consult, and no much larger clone falls within one base. This record comes from a study of primary melanoma T cells and metastatic recurrence (dated by TCRdb to about 2020). Looking at the study overall: The cohort comprised under 250 primary melanomas of stage T2 to T4, with thickness greater than 1 mm. Histopathological grading of tumor-infiltrating lymphocytes was compared with the T-cell fraction derived from sequencing. Progression-free survival was the clinical outcome compared against the T-cell fraction measured by TCR beta sequencing. Whether T-cell fraction and T-cell repertoire clonality in primary melanoma tumors predicted patient outcome was tested in the study. On the study overall, not on this receptor specifically: A T-cell fraction above 20% appeared protective regardless of ulceration status, mitotic rate or nodal disease. The authors framed an effective T-cell-mediated antitumor response in primary melanoma only as a suggestion, not a demonstrated mechanism. Progression-free survival prediction was reportedly improved more by adding T-cell fraction to tumor thickness than by adding any other histopathological variable. Tumor T-cell fraction was reported to predict progression-free survival independently of thickness, ulceration, mitotic rate and age.

The patients had surgically resected primary melanoma that was considered potentially curable but at risk of metastatic recurrence. V sheds 2 bases and J sheds 7 bases, leaving 11 bases between their ends. The germline V gene (reference sequence) gives CDR1 as GTSNPN and CDR2 as SVGIG. The CDR3 starts with the cysteine, ends with the phenylalanine, and has 12 residues. Left in the record is the CDR3 DNA by itself, 36 bases read in frame from the first base. To prepare the library, the immunoSEQ multiplex PCR assay was applied. Primary melanoma tumor tissue underwent high-throughput sequencing of the T-cell receptor beta chain. The authors' analysis ran thus. Repertoire analyses included TCRB CDR3 sharing between samples and the distribution of insertions and deletions. A gradient-boosted model ranked how well the T-cell fraction predicted outcome compared with histopathological variables. TCRdb holds this immuneACCESS table with in-frame rearrangements only. Some clones are missing; in checked studies, unresolved V genes explain under half, and the rest has no known cause. V, J and clone size were drawn from that table, and D and trimming were deduced from the DNA. The sample records more than 300 clones, over 55% of which are singletons. The ten largest clones add up to 6% to 10% of the sample.

The TCR was taken from a human donor with melanoma. Material for sequencing was melanoma tumor tissue. This sequence uses TRBV30 and TRBJ2-5; the D call is possibly TRBD1 or TRBD2, each sharing 5 bases. The nucleotide sequence reads as follows: TGTGCCTGGAGTCTAAAGAGGGGGACCCAGTACTTC. Its translation is CAWSLKRGTQYF.